The clone carrying this TCR beta chain was observed at least ten times. The data were obtained in a study of neurological immune-mediated disorders. The authors made cDNA by 5'RACE with 10-nucleotide random UMIs. Sequencing runs each generated in excess of 160 million TCR-beta sequences derived from 15-18 subjects. A single record per CDR3 protein comes from TCRdb applying MiXCR to the 5' RACE reads. The sample yields tens of thousands of distinct CDR3 sequences, 4% to 6% seen once. The germline CDR1 and CDR2 sequences are DFQATT and SNEGSKA (reference sequence). With 6 bases clipped from V and 2 bases from J, the junction kept 7 bases outside the gene matches. The CDR3 length is 15 residues.

This receptor was obtained from a woman aged 45-65 years with multiple sclerosis. The chain uses TRBV20-1 and TRBJ2-3; 11 bases line up with TRBD1. The sequencing input was PBMCs. CDR3 in DNA: TGCAGTGCAACGGACAGGGGGCTTAACACAGATACGCAGTATTTT. This translates into CSATDRGLNTDTQYF.